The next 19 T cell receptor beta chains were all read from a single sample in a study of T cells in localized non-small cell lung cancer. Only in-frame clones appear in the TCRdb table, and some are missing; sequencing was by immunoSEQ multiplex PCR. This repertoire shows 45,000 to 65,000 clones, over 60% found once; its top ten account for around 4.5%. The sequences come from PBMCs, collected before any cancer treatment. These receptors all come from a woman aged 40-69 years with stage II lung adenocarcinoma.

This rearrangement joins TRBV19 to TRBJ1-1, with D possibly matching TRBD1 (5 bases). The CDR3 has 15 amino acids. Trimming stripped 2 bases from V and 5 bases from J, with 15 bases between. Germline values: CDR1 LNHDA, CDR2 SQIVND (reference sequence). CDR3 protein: CASSIPSIGGTEAFF. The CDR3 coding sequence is TGTGCCAGTAGTATACCGAGCATCGGGGGAACTGAAGCTTTCTTT.

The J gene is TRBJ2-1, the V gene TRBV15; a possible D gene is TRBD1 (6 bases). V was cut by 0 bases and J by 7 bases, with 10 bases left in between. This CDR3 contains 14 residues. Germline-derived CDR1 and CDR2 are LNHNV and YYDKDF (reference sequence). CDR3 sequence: CATSRDTGTNEQFF. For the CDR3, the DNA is TGTGCCACCAGCAGAGATACAGGGACGAATGAGCAGTTCTTC. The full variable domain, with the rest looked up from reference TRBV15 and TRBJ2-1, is DAMVIQNPRYQVTQFGKPVTLSCSQTLNHNVMYWYQQKSSQAPKLLFHYYDKDFNNEADTPDNFQSRRPNTSFCFLDIRSPGLGDTAMYLCATSRDTGTNEQFFGPGTRLTVL.

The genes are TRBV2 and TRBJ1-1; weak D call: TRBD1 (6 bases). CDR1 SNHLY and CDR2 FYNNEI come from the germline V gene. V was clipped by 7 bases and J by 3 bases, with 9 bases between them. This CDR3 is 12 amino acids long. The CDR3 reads CASKGGDTEAFF. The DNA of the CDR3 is TGTGCCAGCAAGGGGGGAGACACTGAAGCTTTCTTT. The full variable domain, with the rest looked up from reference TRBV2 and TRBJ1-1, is EPEVTQTPSHQVTQMGQEVILRCVPISNHLYFYWYRQILGQKVEFLVSFYNNEISEKSEIFDDQFSVERPDGSNFTLKIRSTKLEDSAMYFCASKGGDTEAFFGQGTRLTVV.

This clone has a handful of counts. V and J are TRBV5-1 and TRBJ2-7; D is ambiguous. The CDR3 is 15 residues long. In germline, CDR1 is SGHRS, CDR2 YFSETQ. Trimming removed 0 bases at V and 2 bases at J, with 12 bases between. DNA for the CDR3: TGCGCCAGCAGCTTGGGGGATTACCTCCCCTACGAGCAGTACTTC. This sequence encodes CASSLGDYLPYEQYF.

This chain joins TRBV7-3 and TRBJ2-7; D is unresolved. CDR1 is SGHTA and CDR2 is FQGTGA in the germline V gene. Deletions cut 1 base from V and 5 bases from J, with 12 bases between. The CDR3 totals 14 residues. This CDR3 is CASSLIATSNEQYF. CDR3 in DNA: TGTGCCAGCAGCTTAATCGCGACGTCGAACGAGCAGTACTTC.

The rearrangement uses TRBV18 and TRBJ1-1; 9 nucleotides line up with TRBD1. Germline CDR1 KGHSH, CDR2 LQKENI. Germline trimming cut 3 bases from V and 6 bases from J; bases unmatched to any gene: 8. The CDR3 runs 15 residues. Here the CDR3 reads CASSPGAGTGSEAFF. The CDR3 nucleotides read TGTGCCAGCTCACCCGGAGCTGGGACAGGGTCTGAAGCTTTCTTT.

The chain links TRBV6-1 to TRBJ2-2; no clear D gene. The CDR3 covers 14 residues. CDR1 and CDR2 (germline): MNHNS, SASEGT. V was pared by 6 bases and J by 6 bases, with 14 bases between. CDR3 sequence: CASRLPPGPGELFF. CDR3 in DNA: TGTGCCAGCAGACTCCCCCCCGGCCCCGGGGAGCTGTTTTTT.

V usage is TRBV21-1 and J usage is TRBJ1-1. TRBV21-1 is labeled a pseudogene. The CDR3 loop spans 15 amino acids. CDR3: CASSKGPRMNTEAFF. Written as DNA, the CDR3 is TGTGCCAGCAGCAAAGGGCCGAGGATGAACACTGAAGCTTTCTTT.

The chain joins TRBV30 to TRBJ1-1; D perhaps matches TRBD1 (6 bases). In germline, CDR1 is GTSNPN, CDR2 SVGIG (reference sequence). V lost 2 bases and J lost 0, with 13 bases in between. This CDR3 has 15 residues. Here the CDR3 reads CAWSPMTGLNTEAFF. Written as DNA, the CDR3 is TGTGCCTGGAGTCCGATGACAGGTTTGAACACTGAAGCTTTCTTT.

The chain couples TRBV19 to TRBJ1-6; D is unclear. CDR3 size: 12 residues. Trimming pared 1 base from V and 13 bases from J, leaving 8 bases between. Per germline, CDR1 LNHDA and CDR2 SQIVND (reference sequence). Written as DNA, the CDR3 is TGTGCCAGTAGTATAGGGGAGGTTCCCCTCCACTTT. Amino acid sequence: CASSIGEVPLHF.

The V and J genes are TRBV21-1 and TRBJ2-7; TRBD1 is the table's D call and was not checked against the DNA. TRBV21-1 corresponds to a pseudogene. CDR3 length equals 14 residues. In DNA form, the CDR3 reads TGTGCCAGCAGGCTAGGGGATTGGGCCTACGAGCAGTACTTC. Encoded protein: CASRLGDWAYEQYF.

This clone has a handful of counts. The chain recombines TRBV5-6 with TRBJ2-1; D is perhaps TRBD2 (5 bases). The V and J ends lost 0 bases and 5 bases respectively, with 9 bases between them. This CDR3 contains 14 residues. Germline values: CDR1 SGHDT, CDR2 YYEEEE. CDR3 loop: CASSLGLANNEQFF. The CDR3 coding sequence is TGTGCCAGCAGCTTGGGGCTAGCCAACAATGAGCAGTTCTTC.

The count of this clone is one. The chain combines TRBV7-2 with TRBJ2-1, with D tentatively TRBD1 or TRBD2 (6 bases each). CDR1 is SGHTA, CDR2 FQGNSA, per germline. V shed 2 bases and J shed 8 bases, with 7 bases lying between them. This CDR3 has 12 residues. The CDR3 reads CASSLRGDEQFF. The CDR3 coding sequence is TGTGCCAGCAGCTTAAGGGGGGATGAGCAGTTCTTC.

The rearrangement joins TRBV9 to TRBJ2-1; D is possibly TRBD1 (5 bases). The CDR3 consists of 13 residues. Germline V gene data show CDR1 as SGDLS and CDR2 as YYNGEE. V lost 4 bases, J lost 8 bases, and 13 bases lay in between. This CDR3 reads CASSQRGVDEQFF. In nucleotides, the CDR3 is TGTGCCAGCAGCCAAAGGGGTGTGGATGAGCAGTTCTTC.

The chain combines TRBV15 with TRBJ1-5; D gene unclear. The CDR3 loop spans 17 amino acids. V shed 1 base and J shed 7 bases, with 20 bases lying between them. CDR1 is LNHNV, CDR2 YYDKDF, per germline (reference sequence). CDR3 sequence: CATSRAGEGGYWQPQHF. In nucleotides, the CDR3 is TGTGCCACCAGCAGAGCTGGGGAGGGTGGTTACTGGCAGCCCCAGCATTTT.

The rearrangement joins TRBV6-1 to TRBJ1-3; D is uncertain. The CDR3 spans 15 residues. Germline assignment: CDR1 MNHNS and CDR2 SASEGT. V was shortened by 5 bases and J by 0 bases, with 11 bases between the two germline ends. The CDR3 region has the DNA TGTGCCAGCAGTCCCGACGGATACTCTGGAAACACCATATATTTT. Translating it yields CASSPDGYSGNTIYF.

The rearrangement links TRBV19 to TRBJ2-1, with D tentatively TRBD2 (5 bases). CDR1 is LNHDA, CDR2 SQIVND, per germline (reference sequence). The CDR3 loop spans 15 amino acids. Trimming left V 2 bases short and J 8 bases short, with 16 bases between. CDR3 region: CASSIRRAGNDEQFF. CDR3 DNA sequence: TGTGCCAGTAGTATACGGCGGGCCGGAAACGATGAGCAGTTCTTC.

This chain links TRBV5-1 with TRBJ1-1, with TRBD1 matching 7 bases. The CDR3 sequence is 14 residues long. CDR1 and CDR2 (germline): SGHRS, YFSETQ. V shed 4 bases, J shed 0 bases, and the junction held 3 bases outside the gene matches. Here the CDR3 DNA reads TGCGCCAGCAGCGGGACAGTCATGAACACTGAAGCTTTCTTT. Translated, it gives CASSGTVMNTEAFF.

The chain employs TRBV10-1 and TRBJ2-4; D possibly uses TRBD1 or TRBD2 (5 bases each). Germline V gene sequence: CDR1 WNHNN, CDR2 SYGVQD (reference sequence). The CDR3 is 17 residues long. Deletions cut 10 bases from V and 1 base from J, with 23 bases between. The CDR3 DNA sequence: TGCGCCACGCAGACCACAAGCGGTGGGGGTGCCAAAAACATTCAGTACTTC. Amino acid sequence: CATQTTSGGGAKNIQYF.